This entry lists 10 T cell receptor beta chains sequenced from one sample in a study of cytomegalovirus exposure and HLA in healthy donors. It was with 60 Vbeta and 13 Jbeta primers that the PCR ran. Here immunoSEQ multiplex PCR was the method, and the copy in TCRdb shows in-frame clones only, minus some. The sample contains 150,000 to 200,000 clones, 75% to 90% of which appear only once. Specimen: PBMCs. The receptors originated from a man aged 45 to 65 in good health and CMV-seropositive.

The chain's CDR3 is CASSRWGERRNTEAFF. DNA for the CDR3: TGTGCCAGCAGCCGGTGGGGGGAAAGGAGGAACACTGAAGCTTTCTTT. The chain couples TRBV28 to TRBJ1-1; TRBD1 might be the D (5 bases). The CDR3 covers 16 residues. V lost 6 bases, J lost 1 base, and 18 bases lay in between. Germline V gene lookup returns CDR1 MDHEN and CDR2 SYDVKM.

This clone occurred a few times. This chain links TRBV25-1 with TRBJ1-2, with D possibly being TRBD1 (6 bases). The CDR3 spans 13 residues. Germline-derived CDR1 and CDR2 are MGHDK and SYGVNS. Trimming left V 6 bases short and J 8 bases short, with 16 bases between. The chain's CDR3 is CASSAQGPSGYTF. The CDR3 DNA sequence: TGTGCCAGCAGCGCCCAGGGGCCGAGCGGCTACACCTTC.

In its sample, this clone was seen once. V and J are TRBV30 and TRBJ2-3; maybe TRBD1 (6 bases). V was pared by 3 bases and J by 1 base, with 11 bases between. CDR1 and CDR2 from the germline V gene are GTSNPN and SVGIG (reference sequence). The CDR3 is 14 residues long. The CDR3 bases are TGTGCCTGGAGAAACAGGGCTGGCACAGATACGCAGTATTTT. This gives the protein CAWRNRAGTDTQYF.

To note about this clone: Other nucleotide sequences from this sample produce the same CDR3. The V gene is TRBV4-1, the J gene TRBJ2-7; 7 nucleotides match TRBD1. This CDR3 region has 14 residues. Germline V gene lookup returns CDR1 MGHRA and CDR2 YSYEKL. Trimming took 1 base from V and 2 from J; bases not matched to a gene: 2. The CDR3 loop reads CASSQGQGTYEQYF. The CDR3, as DNA: TGCGCCAGCAGCCAAGGACAGGGAACCTACGAGCAGTACTTC.

This rearrangement joins TRBV7-9 to TRBJ2-3, with D tentatively TRBD1 (6 bases). Germline CDR1 is SEHNR and CDR2 is FQNEAQ (reference sequence). V was trimmed by 3 bases and J by 3 bases, leaving 10 bases between them. The CDR3 covers 14 residues. This CDR3 is CASSFQQGTDTQYF. CDR3 sequence (DNA): TGTGCCAGCAGCTTCCAACAGGGAACAGATACGCAGTATTTT.

CDR3 nucleotide sequence: TGTGCCAGCAGCTTAGGACAGGGTTCCTACAATGAGCAGTTCTTC. Its protein is CASSLGQGSYNEQFF. V and J are TRBV7-2 and TRBJ2-1; 7 bases are shared with TRBD1. V lost 1 base to trimming and J lost 1 base; unmatched junction nucleotides: 1. Per germline, CDR1 SGHTA and CDR2 FQGNSA. The CDR3 is made up of 15 amino acids.

This clone was detected only a few times. The chain uses TRBV11-2 and TRBJ1-1, with a possible D match to TRBD1 (5 bases). The CDR3 sequence is 14 residues long. Germline lookup yields CDR1 SGHAT and CDR2 FQNNGV. V was pared by 1 base and J by 2 bases, with 8 bases between. CDR3 DNA: TGTGCCAGCAGCTTAGCCAGGGTAAACACTGAAGCTTTCTTT. It specifies CASSLARVNTEAFF.

The chain uses TRBV6-1 and TRBJ2-7, with D perhaps matching TRBD1 (6 bases). The germline V gene has CDR1 MNHNS and CDR2 SASEGT. The length of the CDR3 is 13 residues. The V and J ends lost 6 bases and 4 bases respectively, with 13 bases between them. The CDR3 nucleotides read TGTGCCAGCAGCCGGGACATCTTTTACGAGCAGTACTTC. It is translated as CASSRDIFYEQYF.

V gene TRBV7-8 combines with J gene TRBJ2-7; 8 bases agree with TRBD2. J lost 4 bases, V lost 2 bases, and 7 bases had no gene match. Germline V gene data show CDR1 as SGHVS and CDR2 as FQNEAQ. There are 15 residues in the CDR3. CDR3 in DNA: TGTGCCAGCAGCTTATTTCTAGCGGGTGGATACGAGCAGTACTTC. It is translated as CASSLFLAGGYEQYF.

This rearrangement joins TRBV15 to TRBJ2-1; D gene unclear. Germline CDR1 LNHNV, CDR2 YYDKDF (reference sequence). The ends were cut back, 3 bases at V and 7 bases at J, with 7 bases in the middle. The CDR3 runs to 12 residues. CDR3 loop: CATSSYLNEQFF. DNA of the CDR3: TGTGCCACCAGCAGCTATCTAAATGAGCAGTTCTTC.